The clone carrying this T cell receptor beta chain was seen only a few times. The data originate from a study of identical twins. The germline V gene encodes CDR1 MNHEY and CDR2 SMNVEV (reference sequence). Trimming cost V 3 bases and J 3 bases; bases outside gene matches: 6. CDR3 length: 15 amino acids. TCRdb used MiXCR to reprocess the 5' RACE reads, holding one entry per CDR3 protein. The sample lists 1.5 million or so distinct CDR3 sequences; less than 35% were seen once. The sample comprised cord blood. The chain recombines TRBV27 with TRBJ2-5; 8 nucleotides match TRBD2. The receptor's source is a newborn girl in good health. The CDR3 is CASSFSRLAKETQYF. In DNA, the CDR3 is TGTGCCAGCAGTTTCTCCCGACTAGCGAAAGAGACCCAGTACTTC.